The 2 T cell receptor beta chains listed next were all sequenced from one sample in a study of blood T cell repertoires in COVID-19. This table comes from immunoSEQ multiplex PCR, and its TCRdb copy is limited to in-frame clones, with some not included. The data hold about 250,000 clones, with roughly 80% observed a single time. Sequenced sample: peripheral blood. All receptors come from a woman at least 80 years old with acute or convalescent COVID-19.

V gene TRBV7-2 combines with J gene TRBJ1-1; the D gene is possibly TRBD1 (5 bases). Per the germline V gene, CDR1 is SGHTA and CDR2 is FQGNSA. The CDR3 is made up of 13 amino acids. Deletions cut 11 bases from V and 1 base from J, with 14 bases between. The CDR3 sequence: CAGRTQGNTEAFF. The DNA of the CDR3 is TGTGCCGGACGGACGCAGGGGAACACTGAAGCTTTCTTT.

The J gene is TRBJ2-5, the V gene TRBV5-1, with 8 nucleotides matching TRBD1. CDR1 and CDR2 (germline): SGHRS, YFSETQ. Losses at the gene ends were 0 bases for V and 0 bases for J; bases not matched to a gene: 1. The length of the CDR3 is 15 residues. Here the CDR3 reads CASSLGTGNQETQYF. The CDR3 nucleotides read TGCGCCAGCAGCTTGGGGACAGGGAACCAAGAGACCCAGTACTTC.